This TCR beta chain emerged from a study of T cell responses to AZD1222 COVID-19 vaccine. The study's findings and limits: Compared with day 0, the breadth and depth of the Spike-specific TCR repertoire rose significantly after two doses of AZD1222. Among spike-specific TCRs, nearly half reportedly target unmutated variant regions. Clonal diversity was possibly underestimated; the donors were predominantly white British and more often female.

V dropped 5 bases and J dropped 4; count of bases not matched to a gene: 4. In germline, CDR1 is SGHRS, CDR2 YFSETQ. The CDR3 consists of 13 residues. Here immunoSEQ multiplex PCR was the method, and the copy in TCRdb shows in-frame clones only, minus some. The sample contains tens of thousands of clones, 81% of which appear only once. Pooled in the analysis were second doses at about 4 or about 12 weeks. Notes on this clone: Its antigen is not identified.

The origin of this receptor is an adult who received the AZD1222 COVID-19 vaccine. This chain joins TRBV5-1 and TRBJ1-1, with TRBD1 matching over 8 bases. The sample here was peripheral blood, taken 28 days after the second AZD1222 dose. CDR3 loop: CASSMTGATEAFF. The DNA for the CDR3 is TGCGCCAGCAGTATGACAGGGGCCACTGAAGCTTTCTTT.